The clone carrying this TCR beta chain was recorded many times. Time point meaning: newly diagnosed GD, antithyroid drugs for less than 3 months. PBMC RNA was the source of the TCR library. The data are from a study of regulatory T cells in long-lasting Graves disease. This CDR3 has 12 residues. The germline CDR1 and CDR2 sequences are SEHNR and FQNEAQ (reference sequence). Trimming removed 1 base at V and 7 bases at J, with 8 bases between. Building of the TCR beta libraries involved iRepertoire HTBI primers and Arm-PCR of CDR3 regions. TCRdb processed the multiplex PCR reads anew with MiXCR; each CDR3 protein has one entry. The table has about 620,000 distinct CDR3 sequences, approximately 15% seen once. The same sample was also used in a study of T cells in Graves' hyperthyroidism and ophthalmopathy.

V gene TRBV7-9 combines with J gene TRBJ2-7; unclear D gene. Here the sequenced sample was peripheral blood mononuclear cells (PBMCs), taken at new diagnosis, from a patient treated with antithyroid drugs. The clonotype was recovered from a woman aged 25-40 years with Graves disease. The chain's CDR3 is CASSLGMREQYF. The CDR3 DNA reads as TGTGCCAGCAGCTTAGGTATGAGAGAGCAGTACTTC.